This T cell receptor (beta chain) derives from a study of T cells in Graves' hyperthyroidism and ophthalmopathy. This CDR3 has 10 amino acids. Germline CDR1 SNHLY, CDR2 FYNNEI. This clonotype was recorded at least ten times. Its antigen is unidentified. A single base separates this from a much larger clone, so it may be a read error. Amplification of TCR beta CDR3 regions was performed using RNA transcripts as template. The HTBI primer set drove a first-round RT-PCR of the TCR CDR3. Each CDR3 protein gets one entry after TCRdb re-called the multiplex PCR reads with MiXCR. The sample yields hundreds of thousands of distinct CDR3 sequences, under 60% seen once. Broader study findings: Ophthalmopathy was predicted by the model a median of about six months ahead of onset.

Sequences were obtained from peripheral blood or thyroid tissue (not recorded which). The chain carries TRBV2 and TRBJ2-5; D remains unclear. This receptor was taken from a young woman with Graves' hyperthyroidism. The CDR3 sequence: CARSEETQYF. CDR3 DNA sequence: TGTGCCAGGAGTGAAGAGACCCAGTACTTC. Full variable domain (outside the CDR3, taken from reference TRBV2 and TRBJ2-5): EPEVTQTPSHQVTQMGQEVILRCVPISNHLYFYWYRQILGQKVEFLVSFYNNEISEKSEIFDDQFSVERPDGSNFTLKIRSTKLEDSAMYFCARSEETQYFGPGTRLLVL.